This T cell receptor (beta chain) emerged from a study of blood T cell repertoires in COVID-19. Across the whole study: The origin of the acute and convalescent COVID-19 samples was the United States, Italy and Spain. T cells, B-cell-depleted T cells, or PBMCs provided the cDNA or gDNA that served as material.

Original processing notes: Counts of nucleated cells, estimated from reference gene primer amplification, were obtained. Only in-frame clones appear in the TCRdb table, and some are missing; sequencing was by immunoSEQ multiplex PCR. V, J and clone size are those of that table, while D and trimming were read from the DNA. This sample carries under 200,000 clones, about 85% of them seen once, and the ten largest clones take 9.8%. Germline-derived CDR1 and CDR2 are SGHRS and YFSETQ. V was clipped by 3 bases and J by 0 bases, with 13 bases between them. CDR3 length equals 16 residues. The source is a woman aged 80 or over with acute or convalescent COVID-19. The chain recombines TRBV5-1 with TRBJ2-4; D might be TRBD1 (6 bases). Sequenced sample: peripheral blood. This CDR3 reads CASSSRGFTAKNIQYF. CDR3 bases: TGCGCCAGCAGCTCCAGGGGTTTTACAGCCAAAAACATTCAGTACTTC.